This T cell receptor beta chain was profiled in a study of T cells in Graves' hyperthyroidism and ophthalmopathy. V was pared by 5 bases and J by 7 bases, with 15 bases between. This CDR3 comprises 15 residues. Germline CDR1 SGHVS, CDR2 FQNEAQ. Using RNA transcripts as the source, TCR beta CDR3 regions were amplified. First-round RT-PCR with HTBI primers amplified the TCR CDR3 region. TCRdb re-derived calls from the multiplex PCR reads in MiXCR, one entry per CDR3 protein. This sample yields approximately 610,000 distinct CDR3 sequences, of which over 15% are seen a single time; 15% to 20% belongs to the top ten. This clonotype was found many times.

This TCR was sampled from a woman aged 18-35 years with Graves' hyperthyroidism. The sample taken for sequencing was blood. The V and J genes are TRBV7-8 and TRBJ1-6, with D perhaps matching TRBD1 (6 bases). DNA for the CDR3: TGTGCCAGCAGCGTCACCAGGGGTTGGAATTCACCCCTCCACTTT. Its translation: CASSVTRGWNSPLHF.